Listed here are 10 T cell receptor beta chains from one sample, sequenced in a study of blood T cell repertoires in COVID-19 (dated by TCRdb to 2020 to 2021). Libraries were built with the immunoSEQ multiplex PCR assay. Not all clones reach the TCRdb copy of this immuneACCESS table, which keeps in-frame sequences only. Checked studies attribute under half of the gap to unresolved V genes and leave the rest unexplained. Counted in this sample were about 210,000 clones; about 86% of them appeared once. Around 9% of the sample comes from the top ten. Sequences were obtained from PBMCs or T cells enriched from blood (not recorded which). These receptors all come from a woman in her 50s with acute COVID-19.

The chain recombines TRBV7-2 with TRBJ2-7; D possibly corresponds to TRBD1 (6 bases). This CDR3 spans 14 amino acids. From germline, CDR1 is SGHTA and CDR2 FQGNSA. Trimming left V 5 bases short and J 7 bases short, with 18 bases between. The CDR3 reads CASSPNSGVGEQYF. The DNA for the CDR3 is TGTGCCAGCAGCCCAAACTCAGGGGTGGGGGAGCAGTACTTC.

The rearrangement joins TRBV7-2 to TRBJ2-3, with D maybe TRBD2 (6 bases). The germline V gene has CDR1 SGHTA and CDR2 FQGNSA. The CDR3 has 15 amino acids. The germline V and J ends were trimmed by 6 bases and 3 bases, with 16 bases remaining between them. The DNA for the CDR3 is TGTGCCAGCAGATTCGGGCTAGCGATGACAGATACGCAGTATTTT. Its translation: CASRFGLAMTDTQYF.

This chain links TRBV11-2 with TRBJ2-3, with D possibly TRBD2 on 6 matching bases. The CDR3 length is 16 residues. CDR1 and CDR2 from the germline V gene are SGHAT and FQNNGV. V lost 1 base and J lost 2, with 13 bases in between. CDR3: CASSLGVAGLTDTQYF. In DNA, the CDR3 is TGTGCCAGCAGCTTAGGAGTGGCGGGGCTCACAGATACGCAGTATTTT.

Only a few counts were recorded for this clone. The DNA for the CDR3 is TGTGCCAGCAGCGTCCATAGCAATCAGCCCCAGCATTTT. It codes for CASSVHSNQPQHF. This chain connects TRBV9 to TRBJ1-5; D uncertain. V lost 2 bases and J 0 bases, leaving 3 bases between the germline ends. CDR3 length: 13 residues. CDR1 is SGDLS, CDR2 YYNGEE, per germline.

The V gene is TRBV10-2, the J gene TRBJ1-2; tentatively, D is TRBD1 (5 bases). Trimming stripped 0 bases from V and 4 bases from J, with 12 bases between. The CDR3 length is 15 residues. In germline, CDR1 is WSHSY, CDR2 SAAADI. The CDR3 spells CASSESSPGGYGYTF. DNA of the CDR3: TGCGCCAGCAGTGAGTCGAGTCCGGGGGGCTATGGCTACACCTTC.

The gene calls are TRBV28 and TRBJ1-2, with D perhaps TRBD1 (6 bases). V gave up 3 bases and J gave up 8 bases, with 19 bases separating them. Germline V gene lookup returns CDR1 MDHEN and CDR2 SYDVKM. This CDR3 comprises 15 residues. The CDR3 spells CASSLFGGPFGGYTF. The CDR3 coding sequence is TGTGCCAGCAGTTTGTTTGGGGGCCCGTTTGGCGGCTACACCTTC.

The chain combines TRBV11-2 with TRBJ2-1; 11 nucleotides line up with TRBD2. Germline V gives CDR1 SGHAT, CDR2 FQNNGV. This CDR3 has 13 residues. V trimming: 4 bases; J trimming: 10 bases; junction bases outside the gene matches: 3. The CDR3 loop is CASSSRTSGEQFF. The CDR3 nucleotides are TGTGCCAGCAGCTCCCGGACTAGCGGGGAGCAGTTCTTC.

CDR3 protein: CASSPPPGRGSPLHF. Here the CDR3 DNA reads TGTGCCAGCTCACCACCCCCAGGGAGGGGTTCACCCCTCCACTTT. The chain carries TRBV18 and TRBJ1-6; the D gene is possibly TRBD1 (5 bases). The CDR3 is made up of 15 amino acids. The V end was cut by 0 bases, the J end by 9 bases, with 12 bases between. Germline V gene data show CDR1 as KGHSH and CDR2 as LQKENI.

The chain uses TRBV19 and TRBJ1-2; D remains unclear. Germline loops: CDR1 LNHDA, CDR2 SQIVND (reference sequence). Trimming cost V 3 bases and J 8 bases, with 10 bases left between them. The CDR3 covers 12 residues. The CDR3 reads CASSIALAGYTF. Here the CDR3 DNA reads TGTGCCAGTAGTATTGCCTTGGCCGGCTACACCTTC.

The chain carries TRBV6-1 and TRBJ2-7, with D possibly matching TRBD1 (7 bases). Germline-derived CDR1 and CDR2 are MNHNS and SASEGT. The CDR3 has 14 residues. V was shortened by 2 bases and J by 6 bases, with 14 bases between the two germline ends. CDR3 protein: CASSERGTASEQYF. As DNA, the CDR3 is TGTGCCAGCAGTGAACGCGGGACAGCATCCGAGCAGTACTTC.